A single sample is the source of the 17 T cell receptor beta chains below, sequenced in a study of blood T cell repertoires in COVID-19. The repertoire was sequenced with immunoSEQ multiplex PCR; TCRdb's copy has only in-frame clones and lacks some. The sample records around 320,000 clones, almost 85% being singletons. Material for sequencing was peripheral blood. Receptors originate from a human donor in a cohort sampled during active COVID-19.

This chain uses TRBV10-3 with TRBJ2-1, with D possibly being TRBD2 (5 bases). CDR3 size: 13 residues. Germline assignment: CDR1 ENHRY and CDR2 SYGVKD. V lost 7 bases and J lost 5, with 12 bases in between. The CDR3 reads CAITEGVDNEQFF. CDR3 sequence (DNA): TGTGCCATCACCGAGGGCGTAGACAATGAGCAGTTCTTC.

The V gene is TRBV2, the J gene TRBJ2-1; the D gene is possibly TRBD2 (7 bases). CDR3 size: 13 residues. The V gene lost 10 bases and the J gene lost 6 bases, with 16 bases spanning the gap. Per the germline V gene, CDR1 is SNHLY and CDR2 is FYNNEI. CDR3 region: CATLGGTINEQFF. Here the CDR3 DNA reads TGTGCCACCCTAGGGGGGACTATCAATGAGCAGTTCTTC.

This clone was found a few times. The chain combines TRBV7-6 with TRBJ2-7; TRBD1 matches at 7 bases. The germline V gene has CDR1 SGHVS and CDR2 FNYEAQ. The CDR3 covers 15 residues. The junction had 8 bases not matched to a gene; V was cut back by 2 bases and J by 4 bases. The CDR3 nucleotides read TGTGCCAGCAGCTTAAGGTATTCACAGGGGTACGAGCAGTACTTC. Protein: CASSLRYSQGYEQYF.

The chain has TRBV12-3 or TRBV12-4 and TRBJ1-1, with TRBD1 identical over 7 bases. The CDR3 is 13 residues long. The V segment lost 7 bases and the J segment 11 bases; nucleotides outside the gene matches: 13. The chain's CDR3 is CASTKGGLGVAFF. CDR3 nucleotides: TGTGCCAGCACCAAAGGGGGCCTCGGGGTGGCTTTCTTT.

The chain recombines TRBV9 with TRBJ2-1; perhaps TRBD1 as D (6 bases). Germline assignment: CDR1 SGDLS and CDR2 YYNGEE. With 0 bases removed from V and 7 bases from J, the gap between germline ends came to 17 bases. CDR3 length: 16 amino acids. CDR3 sequence: CASSVGGQISTNEQFF. The DNA for the CDR3 is TGTGCCAGCAGCGTAGGCGGACAGATCAGTACAAATGAGCAGTTCTTC.

The V gene is TRBV7-9, the J gene TRBJ1-1, with TRBD1 as a possible D gene (6 bases). The germline V gene has CDR1 SEHNR and CDR2 FQNEAQ (reference sequence). This CDR3 has 17 amino acids. V lost 7 bases and J 4 bases, leaving 25 bases between the germline ends. The CDR3 DNA follows: TGTGCCAGCACCGTTCAAGCAGGACAGATCCCAACCACTGAAGCTTTCTTT. Encoded protein: CASTVQAGQIPTTEAFF.

The chain employs TRBV12-3 or TRBV12-4 and TRBJ2-7; TRBD2 matches 8 bases. The CDR3 extends over 13 amino acids. Germline trimming cut 10 bases from V and 4 bases from J; bases unmatched to any gene: 9. The CDR3 protein is CATSGGIGYEQYF. DNA for the CDR3: TGTGCCACCTCGGGGGGGATCGGATACGAGCAGTACTTC.

This chain uses TRBV2 with TRBJ2-3; TRBD2 matches 8 bases. This CDR3 region has 15 residues. V was pared by 10 bases and J by 6 bases, with 15 bases of the junction left unmatched. Germline V lookup: CDR1 SNHLY, CDR2 FYNNEI. The CDR3 region is CATQRLAPGGDTQYF. The CDR3, as DNA: TGTGCCACCCAACGACTAGCGCCGGGAGGGGATACGCAGTATTTT.

This clone was observed a single time. V is TRBV28 and J is TRBJ1-6; weak D call: TRBD1 (6 bases). The CDR3 consists of 14 residues. Trimming left V 2 bases short and J 7 bases short, with 9 bases between. The germline V gene encodes CDR1 MDHEN and CDR2 SYDVKM. The DNA for the CDR3 is TGTGCCAGCAGTTTAAGGGGGTGGAATTCACCCCTCCACTTT. The encoded protein is CASSLRGWNSPLHF. Full variable domain (remainder filled in from reference TRBV28 and TRBJ1-6): DVKVTQSSRYLVKRTGEKVFLECVQDMDHENMFWYRQDPGLGLRLIYFSYDVKMKEKGDIPEGYSVSREKKERFSLILESASTNQTSMYLCASSLRGWNSPLHFGNGTRLTVT.

The genes are TRBV10-1 and TRBJ1-5; D is undetermined. Per the germline V gene, CDR1 is WNHNN and CDR2 is SYGVQD (reference sequence). CDR3 length equals 12 residues. The ends were cut back, 5 bases at V and 5 bases at J, with 7 bases in the middle. CDR3 DNA: TGCGCCAGCAGTCTAACCGATCAGCCCCAGCATTTT. Protein product: CASSLTDQPQHF.

The chain uses TRBV19 and TRBJ1-5; the match to TRBD1 covers 8 bases. The CDR3 is made up of 16 amino acids. The germline V gene encodes CDR1 LNHDA and CDR2 SQIVND (reference sequence). J gave up 0 bases and V 6 bases, and 7 bases lay outside the gene matches. The CDR3 DNA reads TGTGCCAGTAGGACGACAGGGGTCCCTAGCAATCAGCCCCAGCATTTT. Protein sequence: CASRTTGVPSNQPQHF. Supplemented by reference TRBV19 and TRBJ1-5, the full variable domain reads DGGITQSPKYLFRKEGQNVTLSCEQNLNHDAMYWYRQDPGQGLRLIYYSQIVNDFQKGDIAEGYSVSREKKESFPLTVTSAQKNPTAFYLCASRTTGVPSNQPQHFGDGTRLSIL.

The chain recombines TRBV2 with TRBJ2-7; 7 bases map to TRBD1. With 4 bases clipped from V and 7 bases from J, the junction kept 10 bases outside the gene matches. Germline V gene data show CDR1 as SNHLY and CDR2 as FYNNEI. This CDR3 has 14 amino acids. The CDR3 DNA follows: TGTGCCAGCAGTGGACAGGGCCTGTTTGGGGAGCAGTACTTC. Amino acids: CASSGQGLFGEQYF.

The V gene is TRBV7-9, the J gene TRBJ1-2; D is perhaps TRBD1 (5 bases). Germline V gene data show CDR1 as SEHNR and CDR2 as FQNEAQ (reference sequence). Trimming removed 5 bases from V and 5 bases from J, with 21 bases in between. CDR3 size: 16 residues. Written as DNA, the CDR3 is TGTGCCAGCAGCCCTCAGGGTACGACCTTAACTTATGGCTACACCTTC. Residues: CASSPQGTTLTYGYTF.

This chain links TRBV3-1 (or the pseudogene TRBV3-2) with TRBJ1-5; D uncertain. The germline V gene encodes CDR1 LGHDT and CDR2 YNNKEL (reference sequence). V was cut by 1 base and J by 6 bases, with 7 bases left in between. CDR3 size: 13 residues. The CDR3 DNA is TGTGCCAGCAGCCAAGTCTACAGTCAGCCCCAGCATTTT. Its protein product is CASSQVYSQPQHF.

The gene calls are TRBV6-6 and TRBJ2-1; TRBD2 aligns across 9 bases. With V trimmed by 6 bases and J by 4 bases, 7 bases remained unmatched. The CDR3 runs 15 residues. Germline V lookup: CDR1 MNHNY, CDR2 SVGAGI (reference sequence). In DNA, the CDR3 is TGTGCCAGCAGCTTTCGACTAGCGGATTACAATGAGCAGTTCTTC. Amino acids: CASSFRLADYNEQFF.

This clone was observed a single time. The rearrangement joins TRBV7-3 to TRBJ1-6; the D gene is possibly TRBD1 (5 bases). The germline V gene has CDR1 SGHTA and CDR2 FQGTGA. V was cut by 5 bases and J by 9 bases, with 14 bases left in between. The CDR3 sequence is 14 residues long. CDR3 loop: CASSLSSGGSPLHF. CDR3 in DNA: TGTGCCAGCAGCCTTTCGTCGGGGGGTTCACCCCTCCACTTT.

The genes are TRBV5-8 and TRBJ1-5; 7 positions match TRBD1. From germline, CDR1 is SGHTS and CDR2 YDEGEE. The trim removed 5 bases at V and 6 bases at J, leaving 5 bases unmatched. The CDR3 is 13 residues long. The CDR3 is CASSIDRAQPQHF. The CDR3 region has the DNA TGTGCCAGCAGTATCGACAGGGCTCAGCCCCAGCATTTT.